This T cell receptor beta chain was identified during a study of shared clonotypes between healthy human individuals. Turning to the study itself: Per donor, three plates held CD4 naive cells, three held CD4 memory, two held CD8 naive and one held CD8 memory. Notes on the study in general: When compared with the clonotypes that were shared by all four sorted-subset donors, the non-shared clonotypes turned out to have lower generation probabilities. Clonotype sharing among the donors was expected to vary with sequencing depth.

Libraries were prepared by immunoSEQ multiplex PCR; TCRdb keeps only in-frame clonotypes and omits some of them. Of about 2,200,000 clones detected, under 95% appear once; the ten largest clones hold roughly 1.7%. This clone has just a few counts. Its specificity is not known. Terminally differentiated effector memory CD45RA+ cells were excluded from the naive CD8 cells, which were CD45RO-negative and positively selected for CCR7. This CDR3 is built from 13 residues. Between the trimmed V and J ends, which lost 2 bases and 7 bases, there was a span of 11 bases. CDR1 is MNHEY and CDR2 is SMNVEV in the germline V gene (reference sequence).

Sequencing was performed on naive CD8+ T cells from PBMCs. The chain is built from TRBV27 and TRBJ1-1, with a weak D call TRBD1 (5 bases). The receptor's source is a man between 18 and 29 years old in good health. Some clones in this sample may be carry-over from other donors' samples. CDR3 sequence reads: CASSLSHRHEAFF. The DNA for the CDR3 is TGTGCCAGCAGTTTAAGTCACAGGCATGAAGCTTTCTTT.